The next 28 T cell receptor beta chains were all read from a single sample in a study of molecular identifiers for immune sequencing clone quantification. TCRdb fed the PCR reads into MiXCR, producing one record per CDR3 protein. The table lists approximately 500,000 distinct CDR3 sequences, roughly 26% of them singletons. Material for sequencing was naive CD8+ T cells from blood, with Jurkat cell RNA spiked in. Subset given: FACS-sorted CD8+CD4-CCR7+CD45RA+ naive T cells. The origin of the receptors is a human donor in good health. Some libraries in this study had Jurkat cell RNA spiked in.

The sample holds many counts of this clonotype. The CDR3 DNA is TGTGCCAGCAGCTTGGACACCGACTTCACAGATACGCAGTATTTT. This encodes CASSLDTDFTDTQYF. This sequence joins TRBV5-4 and TRBJ2-3; no firm D call. V was cut by 0 bases and J by 2 bases, with 10 bases left in between. The length of the CDR3 is 15 residues. Germline V gene lookup returns CDR1 SGHNT and CDR2 YYREEE (reference sequence).

The chain has TRBV7-9 and TRBJ1-6; D is unclear. Trimming removed 1 base at V and 6 bases at J, with 10 bases between. Looked up from germline, CDR1 is SEHNR and CDR2 is FQNEAQ (reference sequence). This CDR3 region has 15 residues. CDR3 bases: TGTGCCAGCAGCTTAGTTACGGGAAGTAATTCACCCCTCCACTTT. It is translated as CASSLVTGSNSPLHF.

DNA for the CDR3: TGTGCCAGCAGCCCGCGGGTTCCCTACGAGCAGTACTTC. Protein: CASSPRVPYEQYF. The V gene is TRBV5-6, the J gene TRBJ2-7; a possible D gene is TRBD2 (5 bases). Germline values: CDR1 SGHDT, CDR2 YYEEEE. The CDR3 runs 13 residues. V was pared by 4 bases and J by 2 bases, with 10 bases between.

With respect to this clonotype: The final CDR3 position lacks the conserved phenylalanine or tryptophan, pointing to a likely read error. This sequence joins TRBV9 and TRBJ2-3; 8 bases fit TRBD1. Germline assignment: CDR1 SGDLS and CDR2 YYNGEE. Trimming at V came to 3 bases and at J to 6 bases, leaving 9 bases not matched to a gene. The CDR3 length is 15 residues. CDR3 in amino acids: CASSGWDRRSDTQYL. The CDR3 DNA reads TGTGCCAGCAGCGGCTGGGACAGGAGGTCGGATACGCAGTATCTT.

The sample holds many counts of this clonotype. The genes are TRBV10-2 and TRBJ2-5; D call uncertain. The germline V and J ends were trimmed by 0 bases and 2 bases, with 10 bases remaining between them. The germline V gene encodes CDR1 WSHSY and CDR2 SAAADI. This CDR3 contains 15 residues. In DNA, the CDR3 is TGCGCCAGCAGTGAGTCGATATCACTGCAAGAGACCCAGTACTTC. Translating it yields CASSESISLQETQYF.

This clonotype has at least ten counts. V gene TRBV27 combines with J gene TRBJ1-1; TRBD1 is a possible D gene (6 bases). This CDR3 spans 15 amino acids. The V gene lost 1 base and the J gene lost 3 bases, with 12 bases spanning the gap. Germline V gene data show CDR1 as MNHEY and CDR2 as SMNVEV (reference sequence). CDR3: CASSLFRGPDTEAFF. Here the CDR3 DNA reads TGTGCCAGCAGTTTATTTCGGGGGCCGGACACTGAAGCTTTCTTT.

The V and J genes are TRBV7-6 and TRBJ2-7, with TRBD1 identical over 7 bases. Germline values: CDR1 SGHVS, CDR2 FNYEAQ. This CDR3 spans 15 amino acids. J gave up 5 bases and V 1 base, and 8 bases lay outside the gene matches. The CDR3 coding sequence is TGTGCCAGCAGCTTAGATAAGACAGGGAAGAACGAGCAGTACTTC. Encoded protein: CASSLDKTGKNEQYF.

V and J are TRBV12-3 or TRBV12-4 and TRBJ2-3, with D possibly matching TRBD2 (5 bases). The V gene lost 7 bases and the J gene lost 8 bases, with 16 bases spanning the gap. CDR3 length: 13 amino acids. The CDR3 coding sequence is TGTGCCAGCACCCCTGAGGTGAGGGCTACGCAGTATTTT. Translating it yields CASTPEVRATQYF.

This clonotype was recorded at least ten times. V and J are TRBV28 and TRBJ2-5, with 8 bases aligning to TRBD1. Germline V gives CDR1 MDHEN, CDR2 SYDVKM. Trimming took 5 bases from V and 4 from J; bases not matched to a gene: 15. CDR3 length equals 17 residues. DNA of the CDR3: TGTGCCAGCAGTCTTGTATCGTTGCAGGGGGCTTTAGAGACCCAGTACTTC. Translation: CASSLVSLQGALETQYF.

This clonotype appeared many times. The chain carries TRBV6-2 or TRBV6-3 and TRBJ2-5, with 7 nucleotides matching TRBD1. This CDR3 has 12 residues. Germline values: CDR1 MNHEY, CDR2 SVGEGT. V trimming: 4 bases; J trimming: 9 bases; junction bases outside the gene matches: 5. This CDR3 reads CASSFTGVPQYF. The DNA for the CDR3 is TGTGCCAGCAGTTTTACAGGGGTTCCCCAGTACTTC.

As regards this clonotype: Given a much more abundant clone one base away, this may be a read error. The chain employs TRBV6-1 and TRBJ1-5; the match to TRBD1 covers 7 bases. CDR1 and CDR2 (germline): MNHNS, SASEGT. This CDR3 is 15 amino acids long. CDR3 coding DNA: TGTGGCAGCAGTGAAGTCGACAGGGCAAATCAGCCCCAGCATTTT. As protein: CGSSEVDRANQPQHF.

Details on this clonotype: A much larger clonotype is one base distant, so this may be a read error. This chain joins TRBV6-5 and TRBJ1-1, with a tentative D call TRBD1 (6 bases). This CDR3 spans 14 amino acids. Germline V gene data show CDR1 as MNHEY and CDR2 as SVGAGI. V lost 6 bases to trimming and J lost 4 bases, with 15 bases between them. The CDR3, as DNA: TGTGCCAGCAGGCTACGGGGGGCGGGCACTGAAGCTTTCTTT. It codes for CASRLRGAGTEAFF.

This clonotype was counted ten times or more. The DNA for the CDR3 is TGCAGCGTTACGGGACTGGAGAGCTCCTACGAGCAGTACTTC. This encodes CSVTGLESSYEQYF. The chain employs TRBV29-1 and TRBJ2-7; TRBD2 is a possible D gene (6 bases). Germline V lookup: CDR1 SQVTM, CDR2 ANQGSEA. Trimming removed 5 bases from V and 0 bases from J, with 14 bases in between. CDR3 size: 14 residues.

The chain employs TRBV20-1 and TRBJ2-5, with D perhaps matching TRBD2 (5 bases). Germline V gene sequence: CDR1 DFQATT, CDR2 SNEGSKA (reference sequence). Between the trimmed V and J ends, which lost 6 bases and 5 bases, there was a span of 28 bases. This CDR3 has 17 residues. The CDR3 spells CSADPGPEGDLGETQYF. CDR3 bases: TGCAGTGCGGACCCGGGCCCAGAGGGCGACCTAGGGGAGACCCAGTACTTC.

This clonotype was counted ten times or more. This chain connects TRBV20-1 to TRBJ2-7; D remains unclear. The ends were cut back, 1 base at V and 0 bases at J, with 10 bases in the middle. In germline, CDR1 is DFQATT, CDR2 SNEGSKA (reference sequence). This CDR3 is built from 14 residues. The CDR3 region is CSARGQLSSYEQYF. CDR3 nucleotides: TGCAGTGCTAGAGGGCAGCTAAGCTCCTACGAGCAGTACTTC.

The chain carries TRBV4-3 and TRBJ1-2; tentative D call: TRBD1 (5 bases). V was shortened by 0 bases and J by 7 bases, with 15 bases between the two germline ends. CDR1 is LGHNA, CDR2 YSLEER, per germline. CDR3 length: 15 residues. CDR3 nucleotide sequence: TGCGCCAGCAGCCAAGATAATCCAGGGTTAAGTGGCTACACCTTC. This encodes CASSQDNPGLSGYTF.

This clonotype was recorded a few times. The V and J genes are TRBV7-3 and TRBJ2-2, with 13 bases aligning to TRBD2. CDR3 length: 17 residues. Germline V CDR1 and CDR2: SGHTA, FQGTGA. V was clipped by 4 bases and J by 3 bases; unmatched bases: 5. CDR3 in DNA: TGTGCCAGCAGCTCATGGACTAGCGGGAGCGACACCGGGGAGCTGTTTTTT. Its protein is CASSSWTSGSDTGELFF.

This clonotype was seen many times. The V call is TRBV9, the J call TRBJ1-3; D is perhaps TRBD1 (5 bases). Looked up from germline, CDR1 is SGDLS and CDR2 is YYNGEE. There are 15 residues in the CDR3. V lost 2 bases, J lost 2 bases, and 11 bases lay in between. The CDR3 sequence is CASSVTGGTGNTIYF. CDR3 nucleotide sequence: TGTGCCAGCAGCGTTACAGGAGGGACTGGAAACACCATATATTTT.

Comments on this clonotype: One end of the junction does not line up with germline, which may come from a read error. The J gene is TRBJ1-6, the V gene TRBV14, with 8 bases lining up with TRBD1. Germline lookup yields CDR1 SGHDN and CDR2 FVKESK. The CDR3 loop spans 17 amino acids. CDR3 coding DNA: TGTGCCGGCAGCCAAGGCAGGGGGCTTTCCTATAATTCACCCCTCCACTTT. Its translation: CAGSQGRGLSYNSPLHF.

This clonotype was found many times. The rearrangement links TRBV7-9 to TRBJ2-3; 12 nucleotides match TRBD2. V trimming: 5 bases; J trimming: 4 bases; junction bases outside the gene matches: 7. Per germline, CDR1 SEHNR and CDR2 FQNEAQ (reference sequence). This CDR3 contains 16 residues. The CDR3 protein is CASSTTSGGFSDTQYF. The CDR3 coding sequence is TGTGCCAGCAGCACCACTAGCGGGGGGTTCTCAGATACGCAGTATTTT.

On this clonotype itself: A clone one base away is much larger, so this may be a read error. V is TRBV30 and J is TRBJ2-7; weak D call: TRBD2 (5 bases). There are 13 residues in the CDR3. Germline CDR1 reads GTSNPN; CDR2 reads SVGIG (reference sequence). Trimming cost V 1 base and J 7 bases, with 14 bases left between them. Here the CDR3 DNA reads TGTGCCTGGAGTGCTACTCCTCGAGGGGAGCAGTACTTC. Translated: CAWSATPRGEQYF.

This clonotype was seen many times. This chain uses TRBV5-4 with TRBJ1-1; TRBD1 aligns across 8 bases. Germline V gene sequence: CDR1 SGHNT, CDR2 YYREEE (reference sequence). The V gene end was trimmed by 0 bases and the J gene end by 5 bases; junction bases not matched to a gene: 6. The CDR3 is 15 amino acids. The CDR3 sequence: CASSLEQGGPTEAFF. The CDR3 nucleotides read TGTGCCAGCAGCTTGGAACAGGGGGGGCCAACTGAAGCTTTCTTT.

The table lists this clonotype with many counts. The chain carries TRBV7-2 and TRBJ2-7, with 7 nucleotides matching TRBD1. With V trimmed by 6 bases and J by 5 bases, 4 bases remained unmatched. CDR3 length: 12 residues. Looked up from germline, CDR1 is SGHTA and CDR2 is FQGNSA. The CDR3, as DNA: TGTGCCAGCAGTCCGACAGGGCACGAGCAGTACTTC. Protein product: CASSPTGHEQYF.

CDR3 nucleotides: TGTGCCAGCAGCTTGTTTGGGACAGGGGTCGGTCCGGGCGAGCAGTACTTC. Translation: CASSLFGTGVGPGEQYF. The chain has TRBV5-4 and TRBJ2-7; 10 nucleotides line up with TRBD1. The V and J ends lost 1 base and 6 bases, in that order; junction bases with no gene match: 13. The CDR3 runs 17 residues. Germline values: CDR1 SGHNT, CDR2 YYREEE (reference sequence).

The chain joins TRBV6-2 or TRBV6-3 to TRBJ2-1; 9 bases are shared with TRBD1. The CDR3 extends over 13 amino acids. Unmatched junction bases numbered 6, after V lost 6 bases and J lost 9 bases. Germline V gene sequence: CDR1 MNHEY, CDR2 SVGEGT. In DNA form, the CDR3 reads TGTGCCAGCAGGGTACAGGGGGCCGTTGAGCAGTTCTTC. Its translation: CASRVQGAVEQFF.

In this sample, this clonotype turned up a few times. The rearrangement uses TRBV6-6 and TRBJ2-7, with 10 bases fitting TRBD2. Germline assignment: CDR1 MNHNY and CDR2 SVGAGI (reference sequence). The CDR3 is 17 residues long. Losses at the gene ends were 0 bases for V and 5 bases for J; bases not matched to a gene: 10. As DNA, the CDR3 is TGTGCCAGCAGTTACTCGGCCCAGCGGGGGGGATCAGACGAGCAGTACTTC. Its translation: CASSYSAQRGGSDEQYF.

This clonotype was seen many times. The rearrangement links TRBV29-1 to TRBJ2-7; either TRBD1 or TRBD2 may supply D (6 bases each). In germline, CDR1 is SQVTM, CDR2 ANQGSEA. The CDR3 has 11 residues. The V and J ends lost 4 bases and 6 bases respectively, with 10 bases between them. The CDR3, as DNA: TGCAGCGTTGTACAGGGAGGCGAGCAGTACTTC. This sequence encodes CSVVQGGEQYF.

The chain uses TRBV28 and TRBJ1-2; no reliable D call. Germline V gives CDR1 MDHEN, CDR2 SYDVKM. This CDR3 region has 12 residues. The ends were cut back, 3 bases at V and 7 bases at J, with 9 bases in the middle. CDR3 in DNA: TGTGCCAGCAGTTTTGGAACGGCTGGCTACACCTTC. Protein product: CASSFGTAGYTF.